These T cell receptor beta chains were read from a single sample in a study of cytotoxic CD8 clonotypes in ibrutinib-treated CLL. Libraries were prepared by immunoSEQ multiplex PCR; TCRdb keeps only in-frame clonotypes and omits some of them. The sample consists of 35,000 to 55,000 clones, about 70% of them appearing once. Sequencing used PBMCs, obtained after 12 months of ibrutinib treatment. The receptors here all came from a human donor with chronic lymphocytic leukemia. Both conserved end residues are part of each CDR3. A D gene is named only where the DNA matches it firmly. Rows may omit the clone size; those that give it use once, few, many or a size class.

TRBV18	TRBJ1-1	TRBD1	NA	CASTGTANTEAFF	TGTGCCAGCACCGGGACAGCCAACACTGAAGCTTTCTTT
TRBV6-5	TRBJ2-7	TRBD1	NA	CASSYRTGEQYF	TGTGCCAGCAGTTACAGGACAGGGGAGCAGTACTTC
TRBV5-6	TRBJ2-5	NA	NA	CASSGLQETQYF	TGTGCCAGCAGCGGGCTACAAGAGACCCAGTACTTC
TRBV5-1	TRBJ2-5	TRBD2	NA	CASSVQTSGDGETQYF	TGCGCCAGCAGCGTACAGACTAGCGGGGATGGAGAGACCCAGTACTTC
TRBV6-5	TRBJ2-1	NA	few	CASSYSRGDNEQFF	TGTGCCAGCAGTTACTCGCGTGGTGACAATGAGCAGTTCTTC
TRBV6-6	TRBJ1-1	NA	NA	CASSYGSTGTEAFF	TGTGCCAGCAGTTACGGCTCTACGGGCACTGAAGCTTTCTTT
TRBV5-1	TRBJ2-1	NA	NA	CASSFGLRSYNEQFF	TGCGCCAGCAGCTTTGGCCTTCGCTCCTACAATGAGCAGTTCTTC
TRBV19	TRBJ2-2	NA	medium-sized	CASSKASNTGELFF	TGTGCCAGTAGTAAGGCTAGCAACACCGGGGAGCTGTTTTTT
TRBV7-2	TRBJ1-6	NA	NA	CASSLHHGGNSPLHF	TGTGCCAGCAGCCTCCACCACGGAGGTAATTCACCCCTCCACTTT
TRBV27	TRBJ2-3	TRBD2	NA	CASSPPRRRGGSDTQYF	TGTGCCAGCAGTCCGCCCCGCCGGCGGGGGGGATCAGATACGCAGTATTTT
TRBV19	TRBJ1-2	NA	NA	CASRDRDGNNYGYTF	TGTGCCAGTAGAGACCGCGACGGAAATAACTATGGCTACACCTTC
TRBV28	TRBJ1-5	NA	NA	CASSHQQDFGNQPQHF	TGTGCCAGCAGCCACCAACAGGACTTCGGCAATCAGCCCCAGCATTTT
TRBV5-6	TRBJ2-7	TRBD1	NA	CASSLAGTGGYEQYF	TGTGCCAGCAGCTTGGCCGGGACAGGGGGCTACGAGCAGTACTTC
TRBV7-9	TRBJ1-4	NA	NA	CASSFGEKLFF	TGTGCCAGCAGCTTTGGAGAAAAACTGTTTTTT
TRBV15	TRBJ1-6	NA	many	CATSASHRFGWGSPLHF	TGTGCCACCAGCGCATCTCACAGGTTCGGATGGGGTTCACCCCTCCACTTT
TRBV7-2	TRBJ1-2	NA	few	CASSDRGGGYGYTF	TGTGCCAGCAGCGACCGGGGGGGAGGGTATGGCTACACCTTC
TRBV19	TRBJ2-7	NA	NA	CASSIGPGSYEQYF	TGTGCCAGTAGTATCGGCCCCGGCTCCTACGAGCAGTACTTC
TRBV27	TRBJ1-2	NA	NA	CASSLVSGFNYGYTF	TGTGCCAGCAGTTTAGTCTCTGGGTTTAACTATGGCTACACCTTC
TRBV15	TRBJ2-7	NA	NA	CATSRGSHGDEQYF	TGTGCCACCAGCAGAGGTTCCCACGGGGACGAGCAGTACTTC
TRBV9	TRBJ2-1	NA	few	CASSFRGQVYNEQFF	TGTGCCAGCAGCTTTCGGGGCCAAGTTTACAATGAGCAGTTCTTC
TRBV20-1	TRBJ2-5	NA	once	CSVLPQETQYF	TGCAGTGTACTACCACAAGAGACCCAGTACTTC
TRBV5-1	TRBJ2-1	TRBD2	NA	CASSLRGGGYNEQFF	TGCGCCAGCAGCTTACGCGGGGGAGGGTACAATGAGCAGTTCTTC
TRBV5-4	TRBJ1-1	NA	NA	CASSLIQGRTEAFF	TGTGCCAGCAGCTTAATACAGGGTAGGACTGAAGCTTTCTTT
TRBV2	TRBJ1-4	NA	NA	CASTLGGHPNEKLFF	TGTGCCAGCACCTTAGGGGGACATCCTAATGAAAAACTGTTTTTT
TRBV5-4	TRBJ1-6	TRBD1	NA	CASSLLGQEPGSPLHF	TGTGCCAGCAGCTTGCTAGGACAGGAGCCTGGTTCACCCCTCCACTTT
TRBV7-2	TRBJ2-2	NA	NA	CASSLAGRPTGELFF	TGTGCCAGCAGCTTAGCTGGCAGACCGACCGGGGAGCTGTTTTTT
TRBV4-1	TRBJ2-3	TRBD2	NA	CASSQGPGTSGVLNTQYF	TGCGCCAGCAGCCAAGGGCCGGGGACTAGCGGGGTCCTAAATACGCAGTATTTT
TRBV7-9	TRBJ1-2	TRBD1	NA	CASLLLQGVREGYTF	TGTGCCAGCCTACTTCTACAGGGGGTGAGAGAAGGCTACACCTTC
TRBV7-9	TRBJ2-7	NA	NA	CASSLLVGYEQYF	TGTGCCAGCAGCTTATTGGTAGGCTACGAGCAGTACTTC
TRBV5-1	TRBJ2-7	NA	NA	CASSPQALGDAYEQYF	TGCGCCAGCAGCCCGCAGGCCCTAGGGGATGCCTACGAGCAGTACTTC
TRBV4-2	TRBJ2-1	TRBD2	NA	CASSQDRGGGAPNEQFF	TGTGCCAGCAGCCAAGATAGGGGCGGGGGGGCCCCTAATGAGCAGTTCTTC
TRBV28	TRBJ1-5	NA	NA	CASSLYTSPGAQPQHF	TGTGCCAGCAGTTTATACACGAGTCCCGGGGCCCAGCCCCAGCATTTT
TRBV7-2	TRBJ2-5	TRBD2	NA	CASRPTSGGIQETQYF	TGTGCCAGCAGACCAACTAGCGGGGGAATCCAAGAGACCCAGTACTTC
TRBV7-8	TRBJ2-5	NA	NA	CASSLEAPTKETQYF	TGTGCCAGCAGCTTAGAGGCCCCTACTAAAGAGACCCAGTACTTC
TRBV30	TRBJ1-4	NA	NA	CAWSGTTRWDEKLFF	TGTGCCTGGAGTGGGACAACCCGATGGGATGAAAAACTGTTTTTT
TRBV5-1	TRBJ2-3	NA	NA	CASSLARDRTDTQYF	TGCGCCAGCAGCTTGGCCCGGGATAGGACAGATACGCAGTATTTT
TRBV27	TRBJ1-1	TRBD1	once	CASSSGQGARVAFF	TGTGCCAGCAGTTCGGGACAGGGGGCGCGGGTAGCTTTCTTT
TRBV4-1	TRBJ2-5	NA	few	CASSQDSRGETQYF	TGCGCCAGCAGCCAAGATTCCCGGGGCGAGACCCAGTACTTC
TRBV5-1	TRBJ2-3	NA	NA	CASSPGIASTDTQYF	TGCGCCAGCAGCCCCGGGATCGCTAGCACAGATACGCAGTATTTT
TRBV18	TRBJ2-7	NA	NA	CASSPGGSLSSYEQYF	TGTGCCAGCTCCCCTGGGGGTAGCCTGAGCTCCTACGAGCAGTACTTC
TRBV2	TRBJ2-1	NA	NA	CASSEFYEQFF	TGTGCCAGCAGTGAGTTTTATGAGCAGTTCTTC
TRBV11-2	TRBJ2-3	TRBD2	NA	CASSLDLGLAGGPLDTQYF	TGTGCCAGCAGCTTAGATCTTGGGCTAGCGGGGGGGCCGTTAGATACGCAGTATTTT
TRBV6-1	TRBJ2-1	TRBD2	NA	CASSENGIVAGSRNEQFF	TGTGCCAGCAGTGAAAATGGTATTGTAGCGGGATCGAGGAATGAGCAGTTCTTC
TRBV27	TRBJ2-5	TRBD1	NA	CASSLRQGKAWTQYF	TGTGCCAGCAGTTTACGACAGGGAAAGGCATGGACCCAGTACTTC
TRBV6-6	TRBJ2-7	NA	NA	CASSYSIRANYEQYF	TGTGCCAGCAGTTACTCGATAAGAGCGAACTACGAGCAGTACTTC
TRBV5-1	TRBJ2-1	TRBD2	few	CASSLESGVPPYNEQFF	TGCGCCAGCAGCTTGGAAAGCGGGGTGCCTCCCTACAATGAGCAGTTCTTC
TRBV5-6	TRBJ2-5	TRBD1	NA	CASSFGPGQENQETQYF	TGTGCCAGCAGCTTTGGGCCGGGACAGGAAAACCAAGAGACCCAGTACTTC
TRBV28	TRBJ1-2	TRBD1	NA	CASSLDLIGGLGTF	TGTGCCAGCAGTTTGGATCTGATAGGGGGCCTAGGGACCTTC
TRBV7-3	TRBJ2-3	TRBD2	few	CASSLPGLASDTQYF	TGTGCCAGCAGCCTACCGGGACTAGCAAGTGATACGCAGTATTTT
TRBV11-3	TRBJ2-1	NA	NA	CASSLDPRNEQFF	TGTGCCAGCAGCTTAGATCCCCGCAATGAGCAGTTCTTC
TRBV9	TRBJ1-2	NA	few	CASSPSLGQGYGYTF	TGTGCCAGCAGCCCCTCCCTTGGGCAGGGCTATGGCTACACCTTC